This T cell receptor (beta chain) comes out of a study of graft-versus-host responses after intestinal transplantation. As for the study in general: Grafts that recipients had were multivisceral, liver-intestinal, or isolated intestinal transplants. Overall study findings and caveats: Some GvH clones appeared in ileal mucosa or blood before recipient bone marrow.

Germline loops: CDR1 SGHNT, CDR2 YENEEA. CDR3 size: 14 residues. After removal of 5 bases from V and 13 bases from J, the junction contained 11 bases not matched to a gene. A remark on this clone: Its matching antigen is unknown.

The method was immunoSEQ multiplex PCR; TCRdb's version includes in-frame clones alone and lacks a portion of them. This table holds around 84,000 clones, roughly 87% found once. The TCR comes from a human donor who received an intestinal transplant. The sequencing here drew on unstimulated CD8+ T cells sorted from spleen or lymph node cells, taken before intestinal transplant. The chain has TRBV11-3 and TRBJ2-5, with 12 bases matching TRBD2. DNA for the CDR3: TGTGCCAGCAGCCCACACCCACCTAGCGGGAGGGGGTACTTC. Amino acid sequence: CASSPHPPSGRGYF. Filled out from reference TRBV11-3 and TRBJ2-5, the complete variable domain reads EAGVVQSPRYKIIEKKQPVAFWCNPISGHNTLYWYLQNLGQGPELLIRYENEEAVDDSQLPKDRFSAERLKGVDSTLKIQPAELGDSAVYLCASSPHPPSGRGYFGPGTRLLVL.